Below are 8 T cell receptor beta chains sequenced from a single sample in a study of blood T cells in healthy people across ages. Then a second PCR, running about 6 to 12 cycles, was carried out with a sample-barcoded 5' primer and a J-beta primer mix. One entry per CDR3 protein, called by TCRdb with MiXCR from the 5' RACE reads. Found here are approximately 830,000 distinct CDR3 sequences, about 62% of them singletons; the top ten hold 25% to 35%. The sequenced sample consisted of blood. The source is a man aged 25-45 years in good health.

In nucleotides, the CDR3 is TGTGCCAGCAGCTTAAATATGGGGGACACAGATACGCAGTATTTT. The encoded protein is CASSLNMGDTDTQYF. The chain couples TRBV7-3 to TRBJ2-3, with D perhaps being TRBD1 or TRBD2 (5 bases each). V lost 1 base, J lost 2 bases, and 10 bases lay in between. The V gene's germline CDR1 is SGHTA and CDR2 FQGTGA. The CDR3 length is 15 residues.

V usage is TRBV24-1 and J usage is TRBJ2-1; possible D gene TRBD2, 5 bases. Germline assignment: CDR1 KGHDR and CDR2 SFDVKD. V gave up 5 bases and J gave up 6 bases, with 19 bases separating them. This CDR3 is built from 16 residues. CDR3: CATSGFRGDTSNEQFF. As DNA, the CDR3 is TGTGCCACCAGTGGTTTCCGTGGAGACACTAGCAATGAGCAGTTCTTC.

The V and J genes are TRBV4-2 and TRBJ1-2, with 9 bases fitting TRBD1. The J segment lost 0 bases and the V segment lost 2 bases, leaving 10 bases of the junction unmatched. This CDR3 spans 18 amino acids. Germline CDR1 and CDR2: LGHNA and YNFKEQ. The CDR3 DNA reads TGTGCCAGCAGCCAAAGCCCGGGACAGGGAATCGCTAACTATGGCTACACCTTC. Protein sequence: CASSQSPGQGIANYGYTF.

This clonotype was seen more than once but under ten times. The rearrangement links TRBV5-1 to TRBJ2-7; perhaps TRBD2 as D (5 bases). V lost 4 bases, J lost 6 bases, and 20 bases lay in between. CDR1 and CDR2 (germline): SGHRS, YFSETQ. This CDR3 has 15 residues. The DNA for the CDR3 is TGCGCCAGCAGCCCGGAGGTTATGGACGCCGGCGAGCAGTACTTC. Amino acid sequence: CASSPEVMDAGEQYF. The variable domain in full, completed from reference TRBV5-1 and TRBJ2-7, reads KAGVTQTPRYLIKTRGQQVTLSCSPISGHRSVSWYQQTPGQGLQFLFEYFSETQRNKGNFPGRFSGRQFSNSRSEMNVSTLELGDSALYLCASSPEVMDAGEQYFGPGTRLTVT.

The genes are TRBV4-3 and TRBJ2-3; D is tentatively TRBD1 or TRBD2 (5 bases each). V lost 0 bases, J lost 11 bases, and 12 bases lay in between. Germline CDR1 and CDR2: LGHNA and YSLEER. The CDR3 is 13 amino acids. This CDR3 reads CASSQDTRGEQYF. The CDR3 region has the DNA TGCGCCAGCAGCCAAGACACTAGGGGTGAGCAGTATTTT.

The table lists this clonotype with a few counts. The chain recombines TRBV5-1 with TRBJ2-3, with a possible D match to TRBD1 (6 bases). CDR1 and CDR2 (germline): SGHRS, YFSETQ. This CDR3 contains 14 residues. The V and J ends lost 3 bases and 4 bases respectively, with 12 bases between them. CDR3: CASSYWTDPDTQYF. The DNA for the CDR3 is TGCGCCAGCAGCTACTGGACAGATCCAGATACGCAGTATTTT.

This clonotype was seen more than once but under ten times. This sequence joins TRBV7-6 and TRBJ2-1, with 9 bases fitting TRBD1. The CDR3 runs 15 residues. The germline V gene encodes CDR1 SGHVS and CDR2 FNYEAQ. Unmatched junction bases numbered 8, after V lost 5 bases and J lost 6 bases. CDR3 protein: CASSGGQGFGNEQFF. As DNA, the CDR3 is TGTGCCAGCAGCGGTGGACAGGGGTTCGGCAATGAGCAGTTCTTC.

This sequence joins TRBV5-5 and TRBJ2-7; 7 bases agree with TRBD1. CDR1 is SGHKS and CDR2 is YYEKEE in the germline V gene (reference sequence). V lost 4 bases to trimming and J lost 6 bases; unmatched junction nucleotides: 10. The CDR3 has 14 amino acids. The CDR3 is CASSLWTGYREQYF. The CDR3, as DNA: TGTGCCAGCAGCCTATGGACAGGCTATCGCGAGCAGTACTTC.